Shown below are 21 T cell receptor beta chains from a single sample sequenced in a study of identical twins. TCRdb redid the calling of the 5' RACE reads with MiXCR, one entry per CDR3 protein. This table has roughly 500,000 distinct CDR3 sequences, roughly a fifth appearing once. These records were also assigned to another study, of T cells expressing NK-cell markers.

Source material: CD4+ T cells sorted from blood. The receptors originated from a woman under 30 in good health.

About this clonotype itself: This may come from a read error, since a much larger clone is one base off. The CDR3 protein is CCAPETGTGGGRTEAFF. The CDR3 DNA reads TGCTGTGCTCCCGAAACCGGGACAGGGGGAGGAAGGACTGAAGCTTTCTTT. The chain has TRBV20-1 and TRBJ1-1; 11 bases line up with TRBD1. Germline V gives CDR1 DFQATT, CDR2 SNEGSKA (reference sequence). CDR3 length: 17 residues.

In its sample, this clonotype was seen a few times. The chain joins TRBV15 to TRBJ2-7; 9 positions agree with TRBD1. The CDR3 runs 15 residues. Trimming at V came to 3 bases and at J to 9 bases, leaving 12 bases not matched to a gene. CDR1 and CDR2 from the germline V gene are LNHNV and YYDKDF (reference sequence). The CDR3 region is CATSSAGTGFLSQYF. CDR3 coding DNA: TGTGCCACCAGCAGCGCCGGGACAGGGTTTTTGTCGCAGTACTTC.

The chain is built from TRBV20-1 and TRBJ1-1, with D maybe TRBD1 (6 bases). V was trimmed by 5 bases and J by 0 bases, leaving 19 bases between them. CDR1 is DFQATT and CDR2 is SNEGSKA in the germline V gene (reference sequence). The CDR3 has 16 amino acids. The CDR3 loop is CSAPRGGRGLNTEAFF. CDR3 nucleotide sequence: TGCAGTGCTCCCCGTGGGGGCCGGGGATTGAACACTGAAGCTTTCTTT.

This clonotype came up a few times. The chain combines TRBV20-1 with TRBJ2-5; D could derive from TRBD1 or TRBD2 (5 bases each). From germline, CDR1 is DFQATT and CDR2 SNEGSKA (reference sequence). The CDR3 has 14 amino acids. The ends were cut back, 5 bases at V and 2 bases at J, with 15 bases in the middle. CDR3 residues: CSAPNRDQQETQYF. As DNA, the CDR3 is TGCAGTGCTCCTAACCGGGACCAACAAGAGACCCAGTACTTC.

This clonotype has only a few counts. The J gene is TRBJ1-2, the V gene TRBV20-1, with a weak D call TRBD1 (6 bases). This CDR3 is 12 amino acids long. Germline V gives CDR1 DFQATT, CDR2 SNEGSKA (reference sequence). V shed 6 bases and J shed 2 bases, with 10 bases lying between them. CDR3 nucleotides: TGCAGTGCGCCTCAGGGGAACTATGGCTACACCTTC. Amino acid sequence: CSAPQGNYGYTF.

The chain links TRBV29-1 to TRBJ1-2; D gene ambiguous. The CDR3 is made up of 11 amino acids. V was clipped by 6 bases and J by 1 base, with 6 bases between them. Germline V gene sequence: CDR1 SQVTM, CDR2 ANQGSEA. CDR3 DNA sequence: TGCAGCGTAGCCAATAACTATGGCTACACCTTC. It translates to CSVANNYGYTF.

V gene TRBV7-8 combines with J gene TRBJ2-7; 7 bases map to TRBD1. V shed 3 bases, J shed 3 bases, and the junction held 5 bases outside the gene matches. Germline V gene sequence: CDR1 SGHVS, CDR2 FQNEAQ. There are 14 residues in the CDR3. The CDR3 loop is CASSFGQVYYEQYF. CDR3 DNA sequence: TGTGCCAGCAGCTTTGGACAGGTTTACTACGAGCAGTACTTC. Complete variable domain (other parts from reference TRBV7-8 and TRBJ2-7): GAGVSQSPRYKVAKRGQDVALRCDPISGHVSLFWYQQALGQGPEFLTYFQNEAQLDKSGLPSDRFFAERPEGSVSTLKIQRTQQEDSAVYLCASSFGQVYYEQYFGPGTRLTVT.

In this sample, this clonotype turned up a few times. The chain couples TRBV12-3 or TRBV12-4 to TRBJ1-4; unclear D gene. The CDR3 is made up of 14 amino acids. The ends were cut back, 4 bases at V and 4 bases at J, with 10 bases in the middle. DNA of the CDR3: TGTGCCAGCAGTTCCCGCGTCCTTAATGAAAAACTGTTTTTT. As protein: CASSSRVLNEKLFF.

This clonotype turned up a few times. The rearrangement links TRBV20-1 to TRBJ1-1; no firm D call. From germline, CDR1 is DFQATT and CDR2 SNEGSKA (reference sequence). The V end was cut by 2 bases, the J end by 6 bases, with 16 bases between. CDR3 length equals 14 residues. CDR3 sequence reads: CSARITSRSAEAFF. The CDR3 nucleotides read TGCAGTGCTAGAATCACCTCTAGGAGCGCTGAAGCTTTCTTT.

V is TRBV5-6 and J is TRBJ2-4; D call uncertain. V dropped 3 bases and J dropped 7 bases, with 11 bases sitting between them. From germline, CDR1 is SGHDT and CDR2 YYEEEE. The CDR3 is made up of 13 amino acids. CDR3 loop: CASSSIDSNIQYF. The CDR3 coding sequence is TGTGCCAGCAGCTCAATCGACTCGAACATTCAGTACTTC.

The sample holds many counts of this clonotype. The J gene is TRBJ2-2, the V gene TRBV18; D unresolved. V was pared by 3 bases and J by 6 bases, with 2 bases between. The germline V gene has CDR1 KGHSH and CDR2 LQKENI. The length of the CDR3 is 11 residues. The CDR3 sequence: CASSPSGELFF. DNA of the CDR3: TGTGCCAGCTCACCCTCCGGGGAGCTGTTTTTT.

The CDR3 region is CASSESETADLQYF. The CDR3 nucleotides are TGCGCCAGCAGTGAGTCTGAGACGGCGGATTTGCAGTACTTC. The rearrangement uses TRBV10-1 and TRBJ2-7, with D uncertain. The CDR3 is 14 amino acids. V was trimmed by 0 bases and J by 9 bases, leaving 15 bases between them. Germline assignment: CDR1 WNHNN and CDR2 SYGVQD (reference sequence).

This chain links TRBV5-1 with TRBJ2-7; the D gene is possibly TRBD2 (6 bases). Germline V gives CDR1 SGHRS, CDR2 YFSETQ. The CDR3 runs 14 residues. Between the trimmed V and J ends, which lost 3 bases and 4 bases, there was a span of 14 bases. CDR3 amino acids: CASSSPEGRYEQYF. For the CDR3, the DNA is TGCGCCAGCAGCTCCCCGGAGGGGCGATACGAGCAGTACTTC.

This clonotype has a handful of counts. This chain uses TRBV6-1 with TRBJ2-5, with a tentative D call TRBD1 (5 bases). Germline lookup yields CDR1 MNHNS and CDR2 SASEGT. V was trimmed by 6 bases and J by 0 bases, leaving 11 bases between them. CDR3 size: 14 residues. DNA for the CDR3: TGTGCCAGCAGCTGGAGCAGGGACCAAGAGACCCAGTACTTC. Residues: CASSWSRDQETQYF.

This clonotype was seen at least ten times. The chain is built from TRBV12-3 or TRBV12-4 and TRBJ2-7; D perhaps matches TRBD2 (5 bases). This CDR3 comprises 13 residues. V dropped 6 bases and J dropped 4 bases, with 13 bases sitting between them. DNA of the CDR3: TGTGCCAGCAGCCTCCAACTAGATTACGAGCAGTACTTC. It specifies CASSLQLDYEQYF.

The rearrangement joins TRBV20-1 to TRBJ2-6; D is undetermined. Germline loops: CDR1 DFQATT, CDR2 SNEGSKA (reference sequence). The V end lost 6 bases, the J end lost 2 bases, and 14 bases lay between the germline ends. The CDR3 extends over 15 amino acids. CDR3 amino acids: CSADHRQAGANVLTF. The CDR3 DNA reads as TGCAGTGCCGACCACAGACAAGCTGGGGCCAACGTCCTGACTTTC.

The chain couples TRBV5-5 to TRBJ1-1; TRBD1 matches at 11 bases. V dropped 1 base and J dropped 5; count of bases not matched to a gene: 10. The CDR3 sequence is 17 residues long. Looked up from germline, CDR1 is SGHKS and CDR2 is YYEKEE (reference sequence). The CDR3 protein is CASSLRILGQGGTEAFF. The CDR3 bases are TGTGCCAGCAGCTTGAGAATCTTGGGACAGGGGGGGACTGAAGCTTTCTTT.

The sample holds a few counts of this clonotype. This rearrangement joins TRBV6-5 to TRBJ1-2; 10 positions agree with TRBD1. The J segment lost 13 bases and the V segment lost 4 bases, leaving 12 bases of the junction unmatched. Germline V gene lookup returns CDR1 MNHEY and CDR2 SVGAGI. The CDR3 has 14 residues. The chain's CDR3 is CASSSRAGTGEATF. DNA of the CDR3: TGTGCCAGCAGTTCCCGAGCCGGGACAGGGGAAGCCACCTTC.

The CDR3 region is CATSRGFVGSYEQYF. CDR3 nucleotides: TGTGCCACCAGCAGAGGTTTCGTAGGCTCCTACGAGCAGTACTTC. V and J are TRBV15 and TRBJ2-7; D unresolved. Germline assignment: CDR1 LNHNV and CDR2 YYDKDF (reference sequence). The CDR3 spans 15 residues. V shed 1 base and J shed 0 bases, with 10 bases lying between them.

This clonotype showed up just a few times. V usage is TRBV5-1 and J usage is TRBJ2-5, with D unresolved. The CDR3 loop spans 12 amino acids. With 3 bases removed from V and 3 bases from J, the gap between germline ends came to 6 bases. Looked up from germline, CDR1 is SGHRS and CDR2 is YFSETQ. The CDR3 loop is CASSSREETQYF. DNA of the CDR3: TGCGCCAGCAGCTCGAGAGAAGAGACCCAGTACTTC.

In its sample, this clonotype was seen once. The V and J genes are TRBV2 and TRBJ2-2; D uncertain. V lost 7 bases, J lost 6 bases, and 15 bases lay in between. Germline V gives CDR1 SNHLY, CDR2 FYNNEI. The CDR3 consists of 14 residues. This CDR3 is CASKRSFSSGELFF. The CDR3 nucleotides read TGTGCCAGCAAGCGTTCTTTTAGTTCCGGGGAGCTGTTTTTT.